These 19 T cell receptor beta chains share one sample of origin, sequenced in a study of shared clonotypes between healthy human individuals. Clones were read by immunoSEQ multiplex PCR, and TCRdb kept only the in-frame ones, dropping some. The data show about 1.1 million clones, 70% to 80% seen once. Sequencing was carried out using memory CD4+ T cells from PBMCs. Sample subset: CD45RA-negative fraction. These receptors originate from a man between 18 and 35 years old in good health. Some clones in this sample may be carry-over from other donors' samples.

The chain has TRBV29-1 and TRBJ1-2; 7 positions agree with TRBD1. V lost 0 bases, J lost 6 bases, and 10 bases stayed unmatched. The CDR3 length is 15 residues. The germline V gene has CDR1 SQVTM and CDR2 ANQGSEA. As DNA, the CDR3 is TGCAGCGTTGAAGAGGCGTCAGGGGGGCGCGATGGCTACACCTTC. This codes for CSVEEASGGRDGYTF. Full variable domain (missing parts from reference TRBV29-1 and TRBJ1-2): SAVISQKPSRDICQRGTSLTIQCQVDSQVTMMFWYRQQPGQSLTLIATANQGSEATYESGFVIDKFPISRPNLTFSTLTVSNMSPEDSSIYLCSVEEASGGRDGYTFGSGTRLTVV.

In its sample, this clone was seen many times. This sequence joins TRBV5-1 and TRBJ2-7; D might be TRBD2 (5 bases). Germline-derived CDR1 and CDR2 are SGHRS and YFSETQ. The CDR3 is made up of 14 amino acids. The germline V and J ends were trimmed by 2 bases and 6 bases, with 15 bases remaining between them. The DNA of the CDR3 is TGCGCCAGCAGCTTTACTATAGCTAGCTCCGAGCAGTACTTC. Translation gives CASSFTIASSEQYF.

This clone came up a few times. This chain joins TRBV4-1 and TRBJ2-7; D might be TRBD1 (5 bases). This CDR3 is 14 amino acids long. Germline V gives CDR1 MGHRA, CDR2 YSYEKL. With 1 base removed from V and 4 bases from J, the gap between germline ends came to 11 bases. The CDR3 bases are TGCGCCAGCAGCCAAGCAAACAGGATTTACGAGCAGTACTTC. This encodes CASSQANRIYEQYF.

Remarks on this clone: One end of the junction is discordant with germline, which a read error may explain. V usage is TRBV27 and J usage is TRBJ2-1, with TRBD2 matching 14 bases. Germline V gene lookup returns CDR1 MNHEY and CDR2 SMNVEV (reference sequence). The CDR3 is 15 amino acids. CDR3 sequence: CASSLSGLAGGPPIF. CDR3 coding DNA: TGTGCCAGCAGTTTAAGCGGACTAGCGGGAGGCCCTCCCATCTTC.

V usage is TRBV19 and J usage is TRBJ2-1; 12 bases are shared with TRBD2. The germline gives CDR1 LNHDA, CDR2 SQIVND (reference sequence). The CDR3 runs 15 residues. V shed 5 bases and J 1 base; nucleotides not matched to a gene: 0. CDR3 sequence (DNA): TGTGCCAGTAGTGGGACTAGCGGGTCCTACAATGAGCAGTTCTTC. Its protein product is CASSGTSGSYNEQFF. Looking up the rest from reference TRBV19 and TRBJ2-1 gives the full variable domain: DGGITQSPKYLFRKEGQNVTLSCEQNLNHDAMYWYRQDPGQGLRLIYYSQIVNDFQKGDIAEGYSVSREKKESFPLTVTSAQKNPTAFYLCASSGTSGSYNEQFFGPGTRLTVL.

This rearrangement joins TRBV5-1 to TRBJ2-2; TRBD2 might be the D (5 bases). The CDR3 loop spans 19 amino acids. Germline V gene sequence: CDR1 SGHRS, CDR2 YFSETQ. V lost 4 bases, J lost 3 bases, and 25 bases lay in between. CDR3 in DNA: TGCGCCAGCAGCCTCCCCCCGAGGGCCGCCGGACCGCACACCGGGGAGCTGTTTTTT. Its protein product is CASSLPPRAAGPHTGELFF.

The genes are TRBV7-3 and TRBJ2-1; D unresolved. CDR3 size: 15 residues. V lost 1 base, J lost 5 bases, and 12 bases lay in between. From germline, CDR1 is SGHTA and CDR2 FQGTGA. The chain's CDR3 is CASSLRALTDNEQFF. The CDR3 DNA reads TGTGCCAGCAGCTTAAGGGCCCTGACCGACAATGAGCAGTTCTTC. Variable domain in full (rest from reference TRBV7-3 and TRBJ2-1): GAGVSQTPSNKVTEKGKYVELRCDPISGHTALYWYRQSLGQGPEFLIYFQGTGAADDSGLPNDRFFAVRPEGSVSTLKIQRTERGDSAVYLCASSLRALTDNEQFFGPGTRLTVL.

The chain combines TRBV5-1 with TRBJ1-2; 7 nucleotides agree with TRBD1. CDR3 length: 15 amino acids. The V gene's germline CDR1 is SGHRS and CDR2 YFSETQ. J lost 8 bases, V lost 0 bases, and 10 bases had no gene match. The chain's CDR3 is CASSLDGTGVGGYTF. Written as DNA, the CDR3 is TGCGCCAGCAGCTTGGACGGAACAGGGGTCGGCGGCTACACCTTC.

This sequence joins TRBV7-6 and TRBJ1-3, with 12 bases identical to TRBD1. Trimming at V came to 2 bases and at J to 0 bases, leaving 5 bases not matched to a gene. Per germline, CDR1 SGHVS and CDR2 FNYEAQ. The CDR3 consists of 18 residues. This chain's CDR3 is CASSLRGTGGHSGNTIYF. In DNA form, the CDR3 reads TGTGCCAGCAGCTTAAGAGGGACAGGGGGCCACTCTGGAAACACCATATATTTT.

The chain uses TRBV18 and TRBJ2-1, with 12 positions matching TRBD1. The CDR3 length is 16 residues. From germline, CDR1 is KGHSH and CDR2 LQKENI. V lost 3 bases, J lost 8 bases, and 8 bases stayed unmatched. The CDR3: CASSPRDRGRLDEQFF. The CDR3 DNA is TGTGCCAGCTCACCCCGGGACAGGGGGCGATTAGATGAGCAGTTCTTC.

The V gene is TRBV28, the J gene TRBJ2-7; D perhaps matches TRBD2 (5 bases). Trimming left V 4 bases short and J 0 bases short, with 13 bases between. Germline V gene sequence: CDR1 MDHEN, CDR2 SYDVKM. The CDR3 is 15 residues long. CDR3 coding DNA: TGTGCCAGCAGTTCCCCGGGGTTCGACTCCTACGAGCAGTACTTC. It yields the protein CASSSPGFDSYEQYF.

This chain joins TRBV5-4 and TRBJ2-3; D possibly uses TRBD1 or TRBD2 (5 bases each). Germline CDR1 is SGHNT and CDR2 is YYREEE (reference sequence). CDR3 length equals 15 residues. Deletions cut 0 bases from V and 0 bases from J, with 8 bases between. DNA of the CDR3: TGTGCCAGCAGCTTGGATGGGGGTAGCACAGATACGCAGTATTTT. Amino acids: CASSLDGGSTDTQYF.

This sequence joins TRBV16 and TRBJ1-1; possibly TRBD1 for D (6 bases). The CDR3 contains 14 residues. The germline V and J ends were trimmed by 4 bases and 1 base, with 10 bases remaining between them. Germline V CDR1 and CDR2: KGHSY, FQNENV. CDR3 protein: CASSLRTANTEAFF. CDR3 DNA sequence: TGTGCCAGCAGCCTGAGGACAGCGAACACTGAAGCTTTCTTT.

The CDR3 coding sequence is TGTGCCAGTAGTATAGACGGAGCGGCGGGACAGACCTACGAGCAGTACTTC. Protein product: CASSIDGAAGQTYEQYF. The genes are TRBV19 and TRBJ2-7; D is possibly TRBD1 (7 bases). The CDR3 is 17 residues long. Trimming removed 0 bases from V and 2 bases from J, with 17 bases in between. The germline gives CDR1 LNHDA, CDR2 SQIVND (reference sequence).

This chain uses TRBV7-3 with TRBJ2-7, with D possibly being TRBD1 or TRBD2 (5 bases each). V lost 5 bases to trimming and J lost 4 bases, with 15 bases between them. CDR1 is SGHTA and CDR2 is FQGTGA in the germline V gene. This CDR3 is 14 amino acids long. The CDR3 nucleotides read TGTGCCAGCAGCCTAGAGGATGGGGGTTACGAGCAGTACTTC. This translates into CASSLEDGGYEQYF.

The chain is built from TRBV5-1 and TRBJ2-3; D is possibly TRBD1 (6 bases). This CDR3 comprises 15 residues. Germline lookup yields CDR1 SGHRS and CDR2 YFSETQ. V was shortened by 0 bases and J by 2 bases, with 10 bases between the two germline ends. The CDR3 DNA reads TGCGCCAGCAGCTTGGCGGACAGTCCCACAGATACGCAGTATTTT. It codes for CASSLADSPTDTQYF. Filled out from reference TRBV5-1 and TRBJ2-3, the complete variable domain reads KAGVTQTPRYLIKTRGQQVTLSCSPISGHRSVSWYQQTPGQGLQFLFEYFSETQRNKGNFPGRFSGRQFSNSRSEMNVSTLELGDSALYLCASSLADSPTDTQYFGPGTRLTVL.

The chain is built from TRBV1 and TRBJ2-5; the table's D call of TRBD2 was not tested on the DNA. TRBV1 is a documented pseudogene. The length of the CDR3 is 17 residues. CDR3 protein: CTSSQVPLADYQETQYF. Written as DNA, the CDR3 is TGCACCAGCAGCCAAGTGCCGCTAGCGGATTACCAAGAGACCCAGTACTTC.

V is TRBV2 and J is TRBJ1-2, with D perhaps matching TRBD1 (5 bases). Trimming pared 7 bases from V and 4 bases from J, leaving 7 bases between. The CDR3 covers 11 residues. From germline, CDR1 is SNHLY and CDR2 FYNNEI. The CDR3 nucleotides are TGTGCCAGCATTCAGGGCTATGGCTACACCTTC. This translates into CASIQGYGYTF.

This clone appeared a single time. The CDR3 is CASTGTAQETQYF. CDR3 in DNA: TGTGCCAGCACCGGGACAGCCCAAGAGACCCAGTACTTC. The V gene is TRBV28, the J gene TRBJ2-5; 7 bases match TRBD1. Germline V gene sequence: CDR1 MDHEN, CDR2 SYDVKM. The CDR3 is 13 residues long. V shed 7 bases, J shed 1 base, and the junction held 3 bases outside the gene matches. Drawing the rest from reference TRBV28 and TRBJ2-5, the complete variable domain is DVKVTQSSRYLVKRTGEKVFLECVQDMDHENMFWYRQDPGLGLRLIYFSYDVKMKEKGDIPEGYSVSREKKERFSLILESASTNQTSMYLCASTGTAQETQYFGPGTRLLVL.